This T cell receptor (beta chain) was captured in a study of blood T cell repertoires in COVID-19. Method: immunoSEQ multiplex PCR; TCRdb's copy keeps in-frame clones and lacks some. The repertoire holds roughly 120,000 clones, approximately 87% seen once, with over 2% in the top ten. The TCR comes from a man aged 30-40 years with acute or convalescent COVID-19. The sequenced sample was peripheral blood.

The CDR3: CASSRTSGGRTDTQYF. The CDR3 DNA sequence: TGTGCCAGCAGCCGGACTAGCGGGGGACGCACAGATACGCAGTATTTT. J is TRBJ2-3 and V is TRBV7-3; TRBD2 agrees at 13 bases. Trimming removed 5 bases from V and 1 base from J; junction bases left unmatched: 3. This CDR3 region has 16 residues. CDR1 and CDR2 from the germline V gene are SGHTA and FQGTGA. Together with reference TRBV7-3 and TRBJ2-3, the CDR3 gives the full variable domain: GAGVSQTPSNKVTEKGKYVELRCDPISGHTALYWYRQSLGQGPEFLIYFQGTGAADDSGLPNDRFFAVRPEGSVSTLKIQRTERGDSAVYLCASSRTSGGRTDTQYFGPGTRLTVL.